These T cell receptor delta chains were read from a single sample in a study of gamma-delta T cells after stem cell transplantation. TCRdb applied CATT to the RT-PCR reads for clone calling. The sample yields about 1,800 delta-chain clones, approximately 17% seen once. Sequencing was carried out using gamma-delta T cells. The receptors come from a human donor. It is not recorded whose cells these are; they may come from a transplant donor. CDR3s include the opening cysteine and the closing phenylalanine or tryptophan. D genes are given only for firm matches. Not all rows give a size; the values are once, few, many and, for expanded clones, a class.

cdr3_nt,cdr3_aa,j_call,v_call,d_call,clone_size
TGTGCCTGTGACGCCGTTGGGGGTCCCCCCTATGGCACCGATAAACTCATCTTT,CACDAVGGPPYGTDKLIF,TRDJ1,TRDV2,-,-
TGTGCTCTTGGGGAAGGCGACCTACTCTGGGGGGGGAGCGATAAACTCATCTTT,CALGEGDLLWGGSDKLIF,TRDJ1,TRDV1,TRDD3,medium-sized
TGTGCTCTTGGGAGGGCCTTCCTAATCTCTGGGGGATACCTCACCGATAAACTCATCTTT,CALGRAFLISGGYLTDKLIF,TRDJ1,TRDV1,TRDD3,medium-sized
TGTGCCTGTAGCCAATCTGTGGGGGACCGCCAACACCAATACTACACCGTTAAACTCATCTTT,CACSQSVGDRQHQYYTVKLIF,TRDJ1,TRDV2,TRDD3,-
TGTGCCTGTGACACCGTTTACATCCCCGTGGTTGATACAACTTGCGATAAACTCATCTTT,CACDTVYIPVVDTTCDKLIF,TRDJ1,TRDV2,-,-
TGTGCCTGTGACACCCTCTTTACTGGGGGACCAAACACCGATAAACTCATCTTT,CACDTLFTGGPNTDKLIF,TRDJ1,TRDV2,TRDD3,-
TGTGCCTGTGATTCGGCCTCCTTGACGGGGGGGATAGGCCCTAAACTCATCTTT,CACDSASLTGGIGPKLIF,TRDJ1,TRDV2,TRDD3,-
TGTGCCTGCGATGTACTGGGGGATACGGGGACCGATAAACTCATCTTT,CACDVLGDTGTDKLIF,TRDJ1,TRDV2,TRDD3,medium-sized
TGTGCCCGTGACACCGTCCCTACTGGGGTGAATCAAGGGAGTACCGATACACTCATCTTT,CARDTVPTGVNQGSTDTLIF,TRDJ1,TRDV2,TRDD3,-
TGTGCCTGTGATTTAGTGCGAGTCGAGGAACCCTGTGGTGATACGCTCGGGGACACCGATAAACTCATCTTT,CACDLVRVEEPCGDTLGDTDKLIF,TRDJ1,TRDV2,-,-
TGTGCCTGTGACACCCGAACTGTGGTATATAATACCGATAAACTCATCTTT,CACDTRTVVYNTDKLIF,TRDJ1,TRDV2,-,-
TGTGCCTGTGACACGGAGTGGGGGCCAAGGGGCCGGGACACCCGACAGATGTTTTTC,CACDTEWGPRGRDTRQMFF,TRDJ3,TRDV2,-,medium-sized
TGTGCCTGTGACAACAGGGGGGGGGAGACCCGCTCGTACACCGATAAACTCATCTTT,CACDNRGGETRSYTDKLIF,TRDJ1,TRDV2,-,-
TGTGCTCTTGGGCTCCCACACTGGGTCGGGGACGGAATCTTCCTTGGGGCCGATAAACTCATCTTT,CALGLPHWVGDGIFLGADKLIF,TRDJ1,TRDV1,-,-
TGTGCCTGTGACACCGTCCTGGGGGATACGCAACAGGTTACCTACACCGCTAAACTCATCTTT,CACDTVLGDTQQVTYTAKLIF,TRDJ1,TRDV2,TRDD3,-
TGTGCCTGTGACAACATACTGGGGGATACATCCTGGGACACCCGACAGATGTTTTTC,CACDNILGDTSWDTRQMFF,TRDJ3,TRDV2,TRDD3,-
TGTGCCTGTGACGGAAGAAGGGGGGATACCGCAGCGAACACCGATAAACTCATCTTT,CACDGRRGDTAANTDKLIF,TRDJ1,TRDV2,TRDD3,-
TGTGCCTGTGACCCCACGTCGGCCCTGGGGGATACGTTCACCGATAAACTCATCTTT,CACDPTSALGDTFTDKLIF,TRDJ1,TRDV2,TRDD3,-
TGTGCCTGTGACACCGCCTCTGGGGGATACGCTACCCGTGACAACCGCCAGATGTTTTTC,CACDTASGGYATRDNRQMFF,TRDJ3,TRDV2,TRDD3,-
TGTGCCTGTGACACCCTCTTTACTGGGGTCCCAAACACCGATCAACTCTTCTTT,CACDTLFTGVPNTDQLFF,TRDJ2,TRDV2,TRDD3,-
TGTGCCTGTGACACCATAAAATTACGGGGGGATACGACCGATAAACTCATCTTT,CACDTIKLRGDTTDKLIF,TRDJ1,TRDV2,TRDD3,-
TGTGCTCTTGGGGTTATTAGTCCCGGACAAACCTACTGGGGGATACAGTACACCGATAAACTCATCTTT,CALGVISPGQTYWGIQYTDKLIF,TRDJ1,TRDV1,TRDD3,few
TGTGCCTGTGACACGCTTCCTACTAGTACTGGGGTCGCCGATAAACTCATCTTT,CACDTLPTSTGVADKLIF,TRDJ1,TRDV2,-,medium-sized
TGTGCCTGTGACACGCCTACTGGGGGCTCGAGCTCCTGGGACACCCGACAGATGTTTTTC,CACDTPTGGSSSWDTRQMFF,TRDJ3,TRDV2,TRDD3,few
TGTGCTCTTGGGAAACGACTCACATTTCTTGCTTCCGATAAACTCATCTTT,CALGKRLTFLASDKLIF,TRDJ1,TRDV1,-,-
TGTGCCTGTGACACCGTTGCGTACACCGATAAACTCATCTTT,CACDTVAYTDKLIF,TRDJ1,TRDV2,-,few
TGTGCCTGTGATTCGGCCTCCTTGACTGGGGGGATAGTCCCTAAACTCATCTTT,CACDSASLTGGIVPKLIF,TRDJ1,TRDV2,TRDD3,medium-sized
TGTGCCTGTGACACCGGTGGCCCTGAACGGGGGGAAACCGATAAACTCATCTTT,CACDTGGPERGETDKLIF,TRDJ1,TRDV2,-,few
TGTGCCTGTGACCCTCTGATGGGGGATACGCGCCCCGATAAACTCATCTTT,CACDPLMGDTRPDKLIF,TRDJ1,TRDV2,TRDD3,-
TGTGCTCTTGGGGTCTTTTCCTACCTAAACCTGTACTGGGGGGACACCGATAAACTCATCTTT,CALGVFSYLNLYWGDTDKLIF,TRDJ1,TRDV1,-,-
TGTGCTCTTGGGGGACTAGCGGCGGACCCACCCTACACCGATAAACTCATCTTT,CALGGLAADPPYTDKLIF,TRDJ1,TRDV1,-,few
TGTGCCTGTGTCCCTCTGGGGGATAGTTGGGCTAAACTCATCTTT,CACVPLGDSWAKLIF,TRDJ1,TRDV2,TRDD3,medium-sized
TGTGCCTGTGACACTATCCGCCTTACTGGTAGGGATTACACCGATAAACTCATCTTT,CACDTIRLTGRDYTDKLIF,TRDJ1,TRDV2,-,medium-sized
TGTGCTCTTGGGGAAAAAATTTGGTACAAGACCGATAAACTCATCTTT,CALGEKIWYKTDKLIF,TRDJ1,TRDV1,-,-
TGTGCTCCTGGGCAACGCCTCACATTT,CAPGQRLTF,TRDJ1,TRDV1,-,-
TGTGCCTCAGCGTACTCTACGCCGACTGGGTTGATGGCCAACACCGATACACTCATCTTT,CASAYSTPTGLMANTDTLIF,TRDJ1,TRDV3,-,-
TGTGCTCTTGGGGACCGACCTTCCCCGGGATTACTGAGGGTCCTCGAAGAGGGACTCATCTTT,CALGDRPSPGLLRVLEEGLIF,TRDJ1,TRDV1,-,few
TGTGCCTGTGACACCGTTTACCAACTCGTGGGGGATACAACGGGCGATAAACTCATCTTT,CACDTVYQLVGDTTGDKLIF,TRDJ1,TRDV2,TRDD3,large
TGTGCTCTTGGGGAACCTTACCCTTTTCCTTGGAAGTGGGTCTACACCGATAAACTCATCTTT,CALGEPYPFPWKWVYTDKLIF,TRDJ1,TRDV1,-,few
TGTGCCTGTGACTCCTTACTGGGGGATAAGATCACCGATAAACTCATCTTT,CACDSLLGDKITDKLIF,TRDJ1,TRDV2,TRDD3,medium-sized
TGTGCTCTTGGGGCCCCAGGGCCCTACTGGGGGATACGCTGGGAACCCCTGATCTTT,CALGAPGPYWGIRWEPLIF,TRDJ4,TRDV1,TRDD3,-
TGTGCTCCTGGGGAAAGGCCGATCTGGGTGCTGTGGTTGTTGGACACCGATAAACTCATCTTT,CAPGERPIWVLWLLDTDKLIF,TRDJ1,TRDV1,-,-
TGTGCCTTTAGCGAAGAGCGGACGCTCTGGGACACCCGACAGATGTTTTTC,CAFSEERTLWDTRQMFF,TRDJ3,TRDV3,-,-
TGTGCCTGTGATGGAAGGGCCCCGAGCAGCGATAAACTCATCTTT,CACDGRAPSSDKLIF,TRDJ1,TRDV2,-,-
TGTGCCTTTTCACTCCTTCCTCTGTACACCTATAAACTCATCTTT,CAFSLLPLYTYKLIF,TRDJ1,TRDV3,TRDD2,medium-sized
TGTGCCTGCGACTTACTGGGGGAGGAGACCTACACCGATAAACTCATCTTT,CACDLLGEETYTDKLIF,TRDJ1,TRDV2,TRDD3,few
TGTGCCTGTGACACCGTACTGGGGGACCCCGGGAGGACCGATAAACTCATCTTT,CACDTVLGDPGRTDKLIF,TRDJ1,TRDV2,TRDD3,-
TGTGCCTGTGACAAAGTGCTTTCCGTGGGTACTGGGGGTCGACTGTACACCGATAAACTCATCTTT,CACDKVLSVGTGGRLYTDKLIF,TRDJ1,TRDV2,TRDD3,few
TGTGCCTGTGACCCCTTAAACTTCCAGTCTACTGGGGACCCGTACACCGATAAACTCATCTTT,CACDPLNFQSTGDPYTDKLIF,TRDJ1,TRDV2,TRDD3,-